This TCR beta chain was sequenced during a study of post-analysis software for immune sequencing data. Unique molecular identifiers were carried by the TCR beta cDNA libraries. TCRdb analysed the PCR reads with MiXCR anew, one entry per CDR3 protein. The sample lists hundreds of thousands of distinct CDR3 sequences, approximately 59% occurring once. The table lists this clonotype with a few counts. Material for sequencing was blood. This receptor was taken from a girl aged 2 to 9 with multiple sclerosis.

The CDR3 region is CASSDRAPPPGHLNYGYTF. Here the CDR3 DNA reads TGTGCCAGCAGCGACCGGGCCCCGCCTCCGGGACACCTTAACTATGGCTACACCTTC. The chain couples TRBV9 to TRBJ1-2, with D perhaps matching TRBD1 (6 bases). Looked up from germline, CDR1 is SGDLS and CDR2 is YYNGEE. V was cut by 3 bases and J by 1 base, with 25 bases left in between. The CDR3 is 19 amino acids.